This record concerns one T cell receptor (beta chain) sequence. These data originate in a study of T cells of healthy individuals. Germline loops: CDR1 MGHRA, CDR2 YSYEKL. This CDR3 has 15 residues. V lost 4 bases and J lost 3, with 16 bases in between. TCRdb called the 5' RACE reads again in MiXCR, with one record for every CDR3 protein. The table lists some 100,000 distinct CDR3 sequences, around 17% of them singletons. The TCR was taken from a human donor in good health. This chain joins TRBV4-1 and TRBJ2-7, with D tentatively TRBD1 (8 bases). CDR3 bases: TGCGCCAGCAGCCGGTCAACAGGGGGGGTCTACGAGCAGTACTTC. This encodes CASSRSTGGVYEQYF.